This T cell receptor beta chain originates from a study of technical replicates of blood from a few donors (dated by TCRdb to 2016 to 2017). The library was obtained by the immunoSEQ multiplex PCR assay. Drawn from immuneACCESS, this table holds only the in-frame rearrangements with V and J called that TCRdb kept. Clones are partly lost; checked studies trace under half to an unresolved V gene and leave the rest unexplained. The sample yields some 70,000 clones; about 90% were counted once. 0.38% of the sample comes from the top ten. As concerns this clone: The target of this receptor is not known. Base quality data are lacking; no much larger clone is found one base away.

For CDR1 and CDR2, the germline V gene lists MGHRA and YSYEKL. Ends trimmed: V by 3 bases, J by 10 bases; bases unmatched to a gene: 11. The CDR3 covers 17 residues, taking in both the cysteine and the phenylalanine. Solely the CDR3 DNA is kept, with 51 bases framed from the first base. Sequenced input: T cells isolated from PBMCs. The rearrangement combines TRBV4-1 with TRBJ2-1; TRBD2 fits 14 bases in the junction. This sequence was found in a human donor in good health. The CDR3 loop reads CASSHLRTSGRTGEQFF. The nucleotide sequence reads as follows: TGCGCCAGCAGCCACCTAAGGACTAGCGGGAGGACAGGGGAGCAGTTCTTC.